These 2 T cell receptor beta chains originate from one sample sequenced in a study of T cell changes during pregnancy in multiple sclerosis. Profiled with immunoSEQ multiplex PCR; TCRdb holds only in-frame clones, not every one. Of just under 80,000 clones listed, 85% to 95% were seen once; the top ten hold roughly 1%. The specimen comprised peripheral blood, sampled in the first trimester of pregnancy. The receptors come from a female donor with multiple sclerosis, enrolled in a pregnancy study.

DNA of the CDR3: TGTGCCAGCCGAAGGACTAGCGGGACCTACAATGAGCAGTTCTTC. Translation: CASRRTSGTYNEQFF. The V and J genes are TRBV6-5 and TRBJ2-1, with TRBD2 matching 12 bases. Germline-derived CDR1 and CDR2 are MNHEY and SVGAGI. After removal of 8 bases from V and 2 bases from J, the junction contained 4 bases not matched to a gene. The CDR3 has 15 amino acids.

The chain has TRBV5-4 and TRBJ1-1, with 7 bases aligning to TRBD1. The CDR3 totals 17 residues. V shed 3 bases and J 4 bases; nucleotides not matched to a gene: 15. Per germline, CDR1 SGHNT and CDR2 YYREEE (reference sequence). The CDR3 coding sequence is TGTGCCAGCAGCTCGGAAAAGTTGACAGGGAGGATCACTGAAGCTTTCTTT. Protein: CASSSEKLTGRITEAFF.